A single TCR beta chain is shown here with its context. Its recognized antigen is unknown. No base quality information exists; no much larger clone differs at one position. The entry originates in a study of blood T cell repertoires in COVID-19 (dated by TCRdb to the early 2020s). Describing the broader study: Samples from collaborators originated in the United States, Italy and Spain and spanned both the acute and convalescent phases of COVID-19. The material from the prospective study consisted of cDNA or gDNA derived from T cells, B-cell-depleted T cells, or PBMCs. The dataset comprised deeply sampled blood TCRbeta repertoires from subjects exposed to, actively infected with, or recovered from COVID-19. The repertoires were released in a freely available public database meant as a resource for research on the immune response to SARS-CoV-2. The samples were drawn from two sources: the first 160 participants of the ongoing ImmuneRACE study, and approximately 1,300 subjects contributed by 6 global collaborators. A de-identified subject ID, COVID-19 status, age in years and sex were almost always included in the sample metadata. Where HLA class I and class II types were available, the types were taken from metadata supplied by the sample provider, not from assay-based typing.

The full study reports these points: The amount of clinical and demographic metadata varied by source and participant and was provided uncurated.

TCRbeta CDR3 regions were amplified from genomic DNA using the immunoSEQ Assay, a bias-controlled multiplex PCR. The published analysis was carried out like this. Nucleated cell counts per sample were estimated from amplification of reference gene primers within the assay. To quantify the absolute abundance of each unique TCRbeta CDR3 rearrangement, sequence reads were collapsed and filtered. For each sample, productive Simpson clonality was calculated as the square root of Simpson's diversity index over productive rearrangements. TCRdb provides this immuneACCESS table in a form limited to in-frame rearrangements. Some clones are lacking; in checked studies, under half of them reflect an unresolved V gene, and why the rest are absent is not known. That table supplies the V and J calls and clone size; D and trimming were determined from the DNA. The sample includes some 10,000 clones, with approximately 84% observed a single time. Approximately 30% of the sample rests with the top ten.

Including the terminal cysteine and phenylalanine, the CDR3 comprises 13 residues. Only the CDR3 DNA is retained, 39 bases long and in frame from the first base. Each collaborating institution followed its own protocols to collect whole blood in K2EDTA tubes. Collaborator samples were shipped for TCRbeta analysis as frozen whole blood, isolated PBMCs, or DNA extracted from either sample type. This clonotype was obtained from a man aged 50-60 years with active COVID-19. Source material: peripheral blood. In this chain, TRBV21-1 is recombined with TRBJ2-1; TRBD2, the table's D call, lacks a check against the DNA. TRBV21-1 is assigned pseudogene status. The sequence in DNA is TGTGCCAGCGGCTCGTTTGAGCGGGGCCCAAGGTTCTTC. It specifies CASGSFERGPRFF.